This passage covers 6 T cell receptor beta chains from one sample sequenced in a study of T cell changes during pregnancy in multiple sclerosis (dated by TCRdb to the late 2010s). The method behind the library was the immunoSEQ multiplex PCR assay. The immuneACCESS repertoire file appears here via TCRdb, limited to in-frame rearrangements. These files lack a portion of the clones; in checked studies, under half of the deficit traces to unresolved V genes, and the cause of the others is not known. The sample has around 130,000 clones on record, approximately 93% of them singletons. Roughly 5.7% of the sample rests with the top ten. Here the sequenced sample was peripheral blood, taken before pregnancy. These receptors all stem from a female donor with multiple sclerosis, enrolled in a pregnancy study.

This clone was counted between two and nine times. The rearrangement links TRBV7-2 to TRBJ1-3, with 9 nucleotides matching TRBD1. Germline V gives CDR1 SGHTA, CDR2 FQGNSA. After removal of 7 bases from V and 4 bases from J, the junction contained 5 bases not matched to a gene. CDR3 length: 14 residues. CDR3 amino acids: CASIGTGPGNTIYF. Here the CDR3 DNA reads TGTGCCAGCATTGGGACAGGGCCAGGAAACACCATATATTTT.

The chain has TRBV28 and TRBJ1-2; the D is unclear. Trimming took 4 bases from V and 1 from J, leaving 13 bases between them. This CDR3 has 15 residues. Germline CDR1 reads MDHEN; CDR2 reads SYDVKM. The CDR3 DNA sequence: TGTGCCAGCAGTTCCTCTCCGCAGCGTAACTATGGCTACACCTTC. Its protein is CASSSSPQRNYGYTF.

The chain links TRBV27 to TRBJ2-5, with TRBD2 identical over 9 bases. The DNA end is more similar to TRBJ2-7, so the J call may be wrong. This CDR3 region has 15 residues. The germline gives CDR1 MNHEY, CDR2 SMNVEV (reference sequence). CDR3 nucleotides: TGTGCCAGCAAGAGGTTAAGCGGGAGGTACCTCGAGCAGTACTTC. It is translated as CASKRLSGRYLEQYF.

The gene calls are TRBV7-9 and TRBJ1-4; no clear D. Germline V gene lookup returns CDR1 SEHNR and CDR2 FQNEAQ (reference sequence). The CDR3 runs 14 residues. The ends were cut back, 3 bases at V and 4 bases at J, with 9 bases in the middle. This CDR3 reads CASSLSADNEKLFF. CDR3 nucleotide sequence: TGTGCCAGCAGCTTGTCTGCAGATAATGAAAAACTGTTTTTT. The full variable domain, in which reference TRBV7-9 and TRBJ1-4 provide the parts outside the CDR3, is DTGVSQNPRHKITKRGQNVTFRCDPISEHNRLYWYRQTLGQGPEFLTYFQNEAQLEKSRLLSDRFSAERPKGSFSTLEIQRTEQGDSAMYLCASSLSADNEKLFFGSGTQLSVL.

The rearrangement links TRBV9 to TRBJ2-1, with TRBD2 as a possible D gene (6 bases). Trimming pared 5 bases from V and 2 bases from J, leaving 14 bases between. Per germline, CDR1 SGDLS and CDR2 YYNGEE. The CDR3 runs 15 residues. The CDR3: CASSPRDFTYNEQFF. Here the CDR3 DNA reads TGTGCCAGCAGTCCCCGGGACTTCACCTACAATGAGCAGTTCTTC.

The chain carries TRBV7-9 and TRBJ1-1; no reliable D call. The germline gives CDR1 SEHNR, CDR2 FQNEAQ (reference sequence). V lost 1 base and J lost 5, with 14 bases in between. This CDR3 comprises 15 residues. Here the CDR3 DNA reads TGTGCCAGCAGCTTAGTCGGGAAGTGGGTAACTGAAGCTTTCTTT. Residues: CASSLVGKWVTEAFF.